The clone carrying this T cell receptor beta chain has a handful of counts. This record comes from a study of shared clonotypes between healthy human individuals. An assay was performed, and its level was deep. Every subset's genomic DNA went evenly onto several immunoSEQ plates. Clones were sequenced by immunoSEQ multiplex PCR, and TCRdb holds only the in-frame ones, with some missing. Of 600,000 to 700,000 clones in the sample, around four fifths were seen once. Material for sequencing was memory CD4+ T cells sorted from blood. The sample's subset: CD45RA-negative fraction. This TCR was recovered from a woman in her 30s in good health.

CDR3 protein: CASTGQGASYGYTF. The CDR3 DNA reads as TGTGCCAGCACTGGACAGGGGGCATCCTATGGCTACACCTTC. The V gene is TRBV9, the J gene TRBJ1-2; 11 positions agree with TRBD1. The CDR3 covers 14 residues. The V and J ends lost 6 bases and 4 bases, in that order; junction bases with no gene match: 5. The germline gives CDR1 SGDLS, CDR2 YYNGEE.